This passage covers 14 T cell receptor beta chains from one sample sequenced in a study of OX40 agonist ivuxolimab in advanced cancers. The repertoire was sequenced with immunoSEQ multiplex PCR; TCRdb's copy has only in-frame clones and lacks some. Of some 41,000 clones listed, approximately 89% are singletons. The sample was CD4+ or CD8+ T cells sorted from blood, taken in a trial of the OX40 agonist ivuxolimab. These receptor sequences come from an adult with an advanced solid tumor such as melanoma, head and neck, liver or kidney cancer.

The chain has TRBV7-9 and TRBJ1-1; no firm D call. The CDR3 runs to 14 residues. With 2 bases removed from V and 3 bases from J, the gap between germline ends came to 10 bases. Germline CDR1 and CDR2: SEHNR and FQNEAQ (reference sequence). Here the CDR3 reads CASSLQAHDTEAFF. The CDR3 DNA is TGTGCCAGCAGCTTACAGGCACATGACACTGAAGCTTTCTTT.

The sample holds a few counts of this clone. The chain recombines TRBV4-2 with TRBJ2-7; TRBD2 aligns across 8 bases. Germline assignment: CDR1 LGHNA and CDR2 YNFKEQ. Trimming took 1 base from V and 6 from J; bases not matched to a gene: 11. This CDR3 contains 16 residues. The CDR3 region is CASSQAVGRASGEQYF. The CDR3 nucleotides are TGTGCCAGCAGCCAAGCGGTCGGGAGGGCCTCTGGCGAGCAGTACTTC.

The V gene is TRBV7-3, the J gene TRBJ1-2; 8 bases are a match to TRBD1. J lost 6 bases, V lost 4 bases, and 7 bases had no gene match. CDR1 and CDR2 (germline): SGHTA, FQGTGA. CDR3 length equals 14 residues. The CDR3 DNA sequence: TGTGCCAGCAGCTCACCAGGGGGCCAGGATGGCTACACCTTC. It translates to CASSSPGGQDGYTF.

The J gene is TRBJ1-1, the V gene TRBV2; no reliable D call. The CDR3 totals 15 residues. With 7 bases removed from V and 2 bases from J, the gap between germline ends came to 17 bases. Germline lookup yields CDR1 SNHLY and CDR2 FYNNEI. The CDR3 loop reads CASTATTGVNTEAFF. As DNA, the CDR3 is TGTGCCAGCACCGCTACTACCGGGGTAAACACTGAAGCTTTCTTT.

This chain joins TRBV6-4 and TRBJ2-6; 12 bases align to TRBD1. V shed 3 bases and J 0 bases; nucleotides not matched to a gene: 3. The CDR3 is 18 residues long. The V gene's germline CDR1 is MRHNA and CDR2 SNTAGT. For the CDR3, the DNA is TGTGCCAGCAGTGAATTGGGACAGGGGGCCTCTGGGGCCAACGTCCTGACTTTC. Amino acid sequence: CASSELGQGASGANVLTF.

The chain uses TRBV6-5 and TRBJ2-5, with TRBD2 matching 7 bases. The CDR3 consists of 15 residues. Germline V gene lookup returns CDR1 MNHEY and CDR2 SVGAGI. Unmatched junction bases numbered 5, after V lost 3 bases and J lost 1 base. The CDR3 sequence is CASSYQGTTQETQYF. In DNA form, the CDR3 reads TGTGCCAGCAGTTATCAAGGGACTACCCAAGAGACCCAGTACTTC.

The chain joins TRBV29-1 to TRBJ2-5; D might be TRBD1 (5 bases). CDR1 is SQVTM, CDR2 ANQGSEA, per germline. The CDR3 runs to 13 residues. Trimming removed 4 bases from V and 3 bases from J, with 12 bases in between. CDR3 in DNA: TGCAGCGTTGTCGGCAGGGCGAAAGAGACCCAGTACTTC. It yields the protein CSVVGRAKETQYF. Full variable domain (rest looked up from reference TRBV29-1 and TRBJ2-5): SAVISQKPSRDICQRGTSLTIQCQVDSQVTMMFWYRQQPGQSLTLIATANQGSEATYESGFVIDKFPISRPNLTFSTLTVSNMSPEDSSIYLCSVVGRAKETQYFGPGTRLLVL.

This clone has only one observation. As DNA, the CDR3 is TGTGCCAGCAGCCCGCAGGGGAACTATGGCTACACCTTC. This gives the protein CASSPQGNYGYTF. The rearrangement joins TRBV7-9 to TRBJ1-2; perhaps TRBD1 as D (6 bases). Trimming took off 5 bases at V and 2 bases at J, with 9 bases between the two ends. The CDR3 extends over 13 amino acids. Germline V lookup: CDR1 SEHNR, CDR2 FQNEAQ (reference sequence).

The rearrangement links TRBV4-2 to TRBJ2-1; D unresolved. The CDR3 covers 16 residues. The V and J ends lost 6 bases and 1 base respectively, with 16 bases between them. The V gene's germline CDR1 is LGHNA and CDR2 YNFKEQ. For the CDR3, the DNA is TGTGCCAGCAGTCATCGACTTGGGTATTCCTACAATGAGCAGTTCTTC. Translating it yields CASSHRLGYSYNEQFF.

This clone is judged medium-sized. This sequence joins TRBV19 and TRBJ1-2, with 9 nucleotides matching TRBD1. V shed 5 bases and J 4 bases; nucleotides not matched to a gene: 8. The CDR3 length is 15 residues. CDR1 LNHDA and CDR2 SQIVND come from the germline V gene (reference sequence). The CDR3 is CASSARQGEGYGYTF. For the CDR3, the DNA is TGTGCCAGTAGTGCCCGACAGGGGGAGGGCTATGGCTACACCTTC. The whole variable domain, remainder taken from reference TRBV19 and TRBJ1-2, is DGGITQSPKYLFRKEGQNVTLSCEQNLNHDAMYWYRQDPGQGLRLIYYSQIVNDFQKGDIAEGYSVSREKKESFPLTVTSAQKNPTAFYLCASSARQGEGYGYTFGSGTRLTVV.

CDR3 sequence reads: CASEGGKSTDTQYF. DNA of the CDR3: TGTGCCAGCGAGGGGGGGAAGAGCACAGATACGCAGTATTTT. The chain is built from TRBV5-4 and TRBJ2-3; possibly TRBD2 for D (7 bases). Germline CDR1 SGHNT, CDR2 YYREEE (reference sequence). The CDR3 loop spans 14 amino acids. Trimming cost V 7 bases and J 0 bases, with 12 bases left between them.

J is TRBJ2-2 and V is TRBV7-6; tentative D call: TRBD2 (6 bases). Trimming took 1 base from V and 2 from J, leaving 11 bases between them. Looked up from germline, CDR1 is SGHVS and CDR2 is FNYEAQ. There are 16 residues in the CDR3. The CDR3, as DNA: TGTGCCAGCAGCTTAGAGAGTAGCGGTAACACCGGGGAGCTGTTTTTT. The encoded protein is CASSLESSGNTGELFF.

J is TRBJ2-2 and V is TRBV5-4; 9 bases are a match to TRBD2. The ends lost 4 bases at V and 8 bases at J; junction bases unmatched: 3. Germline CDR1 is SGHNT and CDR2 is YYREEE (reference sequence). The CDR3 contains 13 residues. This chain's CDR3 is CASSLGLAGELFF. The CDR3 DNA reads TGTGCCAGCAGCCTAGGACTAGCGGGGGAGCTGTTTTTT.

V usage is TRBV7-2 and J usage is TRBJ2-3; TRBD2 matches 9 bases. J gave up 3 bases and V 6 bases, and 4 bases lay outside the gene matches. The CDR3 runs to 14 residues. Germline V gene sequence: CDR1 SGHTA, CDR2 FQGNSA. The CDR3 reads CASRSTSGTDTQYF. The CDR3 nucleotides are TGTGCCAGCAGAAGTACTAGCGGGACAGATACGCAGTATTTT.